The rows below give T cell receptor beta chains drawn from one sample of a study of blood T cell repertoires in COVID-19. Produced via immunoSEQ multiplex PCR; TCRdb's table is partial and in-frame only. The sample lists hundreds of thousands of clones, about 87% occurring once. Sequencing was performed on PBMCs or T cells enriched from blood (not recorded which). The receptors here all came from a woman aged 50 to 60 who had recovered from COVID-19. Both conserved end residues are part of each CDR3. Fields, in order: V gene, clone size, J gene, D gene, CDR3 DNA, CDR3 protein. The D gene is left open where the match is weak. Some rows have no size entry. The others give once, few or many, or a class for an expanded clone.

v_call: TRBV6-5; clone_size: NA; j_call: TRBJ2-2; d_call: NA; cdr3_nt: TGTGCCAGCGGAGGGATCAGAACCGGGGAGCTGTTTTTT; cdr3_aa: CASGGIRTGELFF
v_call: TRBV12-3/TRBV12-4; clone_size: NA; j_call: TRBJ1-2; d_call: NA; cdr3_nt: TGTGCCAGCAGCCGGGGGGCCCTAGGGGGCTACACCTTC; cdr3_aa: CASSRGALGGYTF
v_call: TRBV7-2; clone_size: NA; j_call: TRBJ1-5; d_call: TRBD1; cdr3_nt: TGTGCCAGCAGCTTAAGGTCTGGAAGGGACAGCCAGCCCCAGCATTTT; cdr3_aa: CASSLRSGRDSQPQHF
v_call: TRBV7-9; clone_size: NA; j_call: TRBJ1-2; d_call: NA; cdr3_nt: TGTGCCAGCAGCGTCCTCAGAGGGGGAAGCTACACCTTC; cdr3_aa: CASSVLRGGSYTF
v_call: TRBV27; clone_size: NA; j_call: TRBJ2-2; d_call: TRBD1; cdr3_nt: TGTGCCAGCAGACGCCGGGACAGGGTCGTGGCCGGGGAGCTGTTTTTT; cdr3_aa: CASRRRDRVVAGELFF
v_call: TRBV19; clone_size: NA; j_call: TRBJ1-2; d_call: NA; cdr3_nt: TGTGCCAGTAGTTCTGACGGCAGAAGGGGCTATGGCTACACCTTC; cdr3_aa: CASSSDGRRGYGYTF
v_call: TRBV19; clone_size: NA; j_call: TRBJ1-4; d_call: TRBD1; cdr3_nt: TGTGCCAGTAGTACAAGACCAACAGGGGGAGAAAAACTGTTTTTT; cdr3_aa: CASSTRPTGGEKLFF
v_call: TRBV6-5; clone_size: once; j_call: TRBJ2-1; d_call: NA; cdr3_nt: TGTGCCAGCAGTAAGTCTGGCGGGGAACCTCTCGAGCAGTTCTTC; cdr3_aa: CASSKSGGEPLEQFF
v_call: TRBV30; clone_size: NA; j_call: TRBJ1-6; d_call: NA; cdr3_nt: TGTGCCTGGACCCAACAGGGAGGGGGGTATAATTCACCCCTCCACTTT; cdr3_aa: CAWTQQGGGYNSPLHF
v_call: TRBV5-3; clone_size: NA; j_call: TRBJ1-2; d_call: NA; cdr3_nt: TGTGCCAGAAGCTTGGCCTCGGGGTGGTTCGGCTACACCTTC; cdr3_aa: CARSLASGWFGYTF
v_call: TRBV11-1; clone_size: many; j_call: TRBJ2-1; d_call: TRBD2; cdr3_nt: TGTGCCAGCGGACTAGCGAACTACAATGAGCAGTTCTTC; cdr3_aa: CASGLANYNEQFF
v_call: TRBV15; clone_size: NA; j_call: TRBJ2-3; d_call: TRBD2; cdr3_nt: TGTGCCACCAGGCGGACTAGCGGGGGGGCTGTAGATACGCAGTATTTT; cdr3_aa: CATRRTSGGAVDTQYF
v_call: TRBV7-9; clone_size: few; j_call: TRBJ2-3; d_call: NA; cdr3_nt: TGTGCCAGCAGCTTAGGCCAGGAAGGTACGCAGTATTTT; cdr3_aa: CASSLGQEGTQYF
v_call: TRBV5-6; clone_size: NA; j_call: TRBJ2-1; d_call: TRBD1; cdr3_nt: TGTGCCAGCAGCTCCCCCGGGACAGGGGAGTACAATGAGCAGTTCTTC; cdr3_aa: CASSSPGTGEYNEQFF
v_call: TRBV4-3; clone_size: NA; j_call: TRBJ2-6; d_call: NA; cdr3_nt: TGCGCCAGCAGCCAAGACCAGGGAACTGGGGCCAACGTCCTGACTTTC; cdr3_aa: CASSQDQGTGANVLTF
v_call: TRBV11-1; clone_size: NA; j_call: TRBJ2-3; d_call: TRBD1; cdr3_nt: TGTGCCAGCAGCCCCCTCCGGGACAGGGTCACAGATACGCAGTATTTT; cdr3_aa: CASSPLRDRVTDTQYF
v_call: TRBV9; clone_size: NA; j_call: TRBJ1-5; d_call: NA; cdr3_nt: TGTGCCAGCAGCCCAGGGGTTGGGCCCCAGCATTTT; cdr3_aa: CASSPGVGPQHF
v_call: TRBV2; clone_size: NA; j_call: TRBJ2-7; d_call: NA; cdr3_nt: TGTGCCAGCAGTCGGAGGAATTACGAGCAGTACTTC; cdr3_aa: CASSRRNYEQYF
v_call: TRBV5-1; clone_size: NA; j_call: TRBJ2-1; d_call: TRBD2; cdr3_nt: TGCGCCAGCAGCTTGGCTGGACTAGCGTTTGATGAGCAGTTCTTC; cdr3_aa: CASSLAGLAFDEQFF
v_call: TRBV19; clone_size: once; j_call: TRBJ1-3; d_call: TRBD1; cdr3_nt: TGTGCCAGTAGTACCAGACAGGGATCTGGAAACACCATATATTTT; cdr3_aa: CASSTRQGSGNTIYF
v_call: TRBV28; clone_size: NA; j_call: TRBJ1-1; d_call: TRBD1; cdr3_nt: TGTGCCAGCAGTTCAATAACAGGGGGCACTGAAGCTTTCTTT; cdr3_aa: CASSSITGGTEAFF
v_call: TRBV19; clone_size: once; j_call: TRBJ1-2; d_call: NA; cdr3_nt: TGTGCCAGTAGTATAGCCAGGGCGGGCTACACCTTC; cdr3_aa: CASSIARAGYTF
v_call: TRBV18; clone_size: NA; j_call: TRBJ1-1; d_call: NA; cdr3_nt: TGTGCCAGCTCACCACAAGGACTACCTACAGAACGGGACACTGAAGCTTTCTTT; cdr3_aa: CASSPQGLPTERDTEAFF
v_call: TRBV6-2/TRBV6-3; clone_size: NA; j_call: TRBJ2-1; d_call: TRBD2; cdr3_nt: TGTGCCAGCAGTTACTCGAAAGCGGGGGGTTCTAATGAGCAGTTCTTC; cdr3_aa: CASSYSKAGGSNEQFF
v_call: TRBV7-9; clone_size: NA; j_call: TRBJ2-2; d_call: TRBD1; cdr3_nt: TGTGCCAGCAGCCGACAGGGCCCCTCAAACACCGGGGAGCTGTTTTTT; cdr3_aa: CASSRQGPSNTGELFF
v_call: TRBV30; clone_size: NA; j_call: TRBJ2-6; d_call: NA; cdr3_nt: TGTGCCTGGAGTTCTCGCTCTGGGGCCAACGTCCTGACTTTC; cdr3_aa: CAWSSRSGANVLTF
v_call: TRBV5-1; clone_size: NA; j_call: TRBJ1-6; d_call: NA; cdr3_nt: TGCGCCAGCAGCTCGGGTTCTACGGGGGGTAATTCACCCCTCCACTTT; cdr3_aa: CASSSGSTGGNSPLHF
v_call: TRBV4-1; clone_size: few; j_call: TRBJ1-5; d_call: TRBD1; cdr3_nt: TGCGCCAGCAGCCTCACAGGGGGCAGTCAGCCCCAGCATTTT; cdr3_aa: CASSLTGGSQPQHF
v_call: TRBV19; clone_size: NA; j_call: TRBJ1-1; d_call: TRBD1; cdr3_nt: TGTGCCAGTAGTGATTGGACAGGTGGCACTGAAGCTTTCTTT; cdr3_aa: CASSDWTGGTEAFF
v_call: TRBV27; clone_size: NA; j_call: TRBJ2-7; d_call: NA; cdr3_nt: TGTGCCAGCAGTTCCTACAGGATCTCCTACGAGCAGTACTTC; cdr3_aa: CASSSYRISYEQYF
v_call: TRBV30; clone_size: NA; j_call: TRBJ1-5; d_call: TRBD1; cdr3_nt: TGTGCCTGGAGTGAGGGACAGCTTAATCAGCCCCAGCATTTT; cdr3_aa: CAWSEGQLNQPQHF
v_call: TRBV27; clone_size: NA; j_call: TRBJ1-2; d_call: NA; cdr3_nt: TGTGCCAGCGGGGACTGGGGCGCTAACTATGGCTACACCTTC; cdr3_aa: CASGDWGANYGYTF
v_call: TRBV28; clone_size: NA; j_call: TRBJ1-4; d_call: NA; cdr3_nt: TGTGCCAGCAGCTACCCAGCCGAACAGGGAGAAAAACTGTTTTTT; cdr3_aa: CASSYPAEQGEKLFF
v_call: TRBV5-4; clone_size: NA; j_call: TRBJ1-2; d_call: TRBD1; cdr3_nt: TGTGCCAGCAGCTCGGGACAGGGGCACTATGGCTACACCTTC; cdr3_aa: CASSSGQGHYGYTF
v_call: TRBV5-6; clone_size: NA; j_call: TRBJ2-7; d_call: TRBD1; cdr3_nt: TGTGCCAGCAGCCCGGGACAGGACGAGCAGTACTTC; cdr3_aa: CASSPGQDEQYF
v_call: TRBV15; clone_size: NA; j_call: TRBJ1-1; d_call: NA; cdr3_nt: TGTGCCACCAGCTCTGGACTCACTGAAGCTTTCTTT; cdr3_aa: CATSSGLTEAFF
v_call: TRBV28; clone_size: NA; j_call: TRBJ2-7; d_call: NA; cdr3_nt: TGTGCCAGCAGTTTAGTTTCAGGAGGCTCCTACGAGCAGTACTTC; cdr3_aa: CASSLVSGGSYEQYF
v_call: TRBV4-1; clone_size: NA; j_call: TRBJ1-2; d_call: NA; cdr3_nt: TGCGCCAGCAGCCATCCCTATGAGGAGCCCAACTATGGCTACACCTTC; cdr3_aa: CASSHPYEEPNYGYTF
v_call: TRBV6-2/TRBV6-3; clone_size: NA; j_call: TRBJ1-1; d_call: TRBD1; cdr3_nt: TGTGCCAGCAGCCGGGACAGGGGGCGCAACACTGAAGCTTTCTTT; cdr3_aa: CASSRDRGRNTEAFF
v_call: TRBV30; clone_size: NA; j_call: TRBJ2-7; d_call: NA; cdr3_nt: TGTGCCTGGAACGGTGTGGGGCAGGGATACGAGCAGTACTTC; cdr3_aa: CAWNGVGQGYEQYF
v_call: TRBV7-2; clone_size: once; j_call: TRBJ2-7; d_call: TRBD1; cdr3_nt: TGTGCCAGCAGCTTGCACGGGACAGACCCTACTATGCACTTC; cdr3_aa: CASSLHGTDPTMHF
v_call: TRBV7-2; clone_size: NA; j_call: TRBJ1-6; d_call: NA; cdr3_nt: TGTGCCAGCAGGCATGACAGTTCCTATAATTCACCCCTCCACTTT; cdr3_aa: CASRHDSSYNSPLHF
v_call: TRBV27; clone_size: NA; j_call: TRBJ2-7; d_call: TRBD2; cdr3_nt: TGTGCCAGCAGTTTACGGCGGGGGGTCTACGAGCAGTACTTC; cdr3_aa: CASSLRRGVYEQYF
v_call: TRBV28; clone_size: NA; j_call: TRBJ2-5; d_call: TRBD2; cdr3_nt: TGTGCCAGCAGTTCAGCGGGAAAACTCCAAGAGACCCAGTACTTC; cdr3_aa: CASSSAGKLQETQYF
v_call: TRBV6-2/TRBV6-3; clone_size: NA; j_call: TRBJ2-5; d_call: NA; cdr3_nt: TGTGCCAGCTGCCCCGCGGGGTCGACCCAGTACTTC; cdr3_aa: CASCPAGSTQYF
v_call: TRBV7-2; clone_size: few; j_call: TRBJ1-5; d_call: NA; cdr3_nt: TGTGCCAGCAGCCCGACCGTAGGGAGTCTGCGGAATCAGCCCCAGCATTTT; cdr3_aa: CASSPTVGSLRNQPQHF
v_call: TRBV18; clone_size: NA; j_call: TRBJ2-2; d_call: TRBD2; cdr3_nt: TGTGCCAGCTCCATCGGACTAGCCAACACCGGGGAGCTGTTTTTT; cdr3_aa: CASSIGLANTGELFF
v_call: TRBV2; clone_size: NA; j_call: TRBJ1-2; d_call: TRBD1; cdr3_nt: TGTGCCAGCAGAGAAGACAGGGCCCCTAACTATGGCTACACCTTC; cdr3_aa: CASREDRAPNYGYTF
v_call: TRBV5-4; clone_size: NA; j_call: TRBJ1-2; d_call: TRBD1; cdr3_nt: TGTGCCAGCAGCTCAGGACAGGGAAGAGGCTATGGCTACACCTTC; cdr3_aa: CASSSGQGRGYGYTF
v_call: TRBV6-1; clone_size: NA; j_call: TRBJ1-5; d_call: TRBD1; cdr3_nt: TGTGCCAGCAGTGAACGCCTCGGGACAGCTTATAGCAATCAGCCCCAGCATTTT; cdr3_aa: CASSERLGTAYSNQPQHF
v_call: TRBV28; clone_size: NA; j_call: TRBJ2-2; d_call: NA; cdr3_nt: TGTGCCAGCAGTTTAGGTAGACAGACGAACACCGGGGAGCTGTTTTTT; cdr3_aa: CASSLGRQTNTGELFF
v_call: TRBV7-2; clone_size: NA; j_call: TRBJ2-7; d_call: TRBD2; cdr3_nt: TGTGCCAGCAGCTTATTTTCTAGCGGGGCGACCTACGAGCAGTACTTC; cdr3_aa: CASSLFSSGATYEQYF
v_call: TRBV4-3; clone_size: NA; j_call: TRBJ1-2; d_call: TRBD1; cdr3_nt: TGCGCCAGCAGCCAGGGACAGAGACTTAACTATGGCTACACCTTC; cdr3_aa: CASSQGQRLNYGYTF